This TCR beta chain appears in the sequencing data of a study of cytomegalovirus exposure and HLA in healthy donors. Study-level results: In an earlier analysis, about 90% or about 30%: the productive usage of most TCR beta V segments.

Healthy bone marrow donors formed the donor group. The PCR used 60 Vbeta and 13 Jbeta primers. TCRdb's table, derived via immunoSEQ multiplex PCR, lists solely in-frame clones and lacks some. The sample has approximately 160,000 clones; around 72% are singletons. Germline CDR1 is SGHTA and CDR2 is FQGNSA. J was trimmed by 7 bases and V by 5 bases; bases with no gene match: 5. The CDR3 sequence is 13 residues long. As concerns this clone: Its antigen is still unknown.

This sequence originates from a woman between 50 and 59 years old in good health and CMV-seropositive. The V gene is TRBV7-2, the J gene TRBJ2-7; 10 bases line up with TRBD2. Sample: PBMCs. The DNA for the CDR3 is TGTGCCAGCAGCCCGGGACTAGCGCGGGAGCAGTACTTC. Translation: CASSPGLAREQYF.